This T cell receptor beta chain originates from a study of T cell responses to AZD1222 COVID-19 vaccine. Findings of the study overall: The donors showed a predominance of white British ancestry and of females, with possible underestimation of clonal diversity. Reports say nearly half of spike-specific TCRs go after unmutated variant regions.

Germline CDR1 and CDR2: MDHEN and SYDVKM. The CDR3 loop spans 14 amino acids. Trimming took 6 bases from V and 10 from J; bases not matched to a gene: 8. Produced via immunoSEQ multiplex PCR; TCRdb's table is partial and in-frame only. The sample holds fewer than 120,000 clones, under 95% seen once. To note about this clone: The antigen is not known.

Sequenced material: peripheral blood, taken on day 0 of AZD1222 vaccination. This chain connects TRBV28 to TRBJ1-6; 8 bases are shared with TRBD1. The source of this sequence is an adult in good health. The CDR3, as DNA: TGTGCCAGCAGGACAGGGGAAGAATGGTCACCCCTCCACTTT. Its protein product is CASRTGEEWSPLHF. Complete variable domain (other parts from reference TRBV28 and TRBJ1-6): DVKVTQSSRYLVKRTGEKVFLECVQDMDHENMFWYRQDPGLGLRLIYFSYDVKMKEKGDIPEGYSVSREKKERFSLILESASTNQTSMYLCASRTGEEWSPLHFGNGTRLTVT.